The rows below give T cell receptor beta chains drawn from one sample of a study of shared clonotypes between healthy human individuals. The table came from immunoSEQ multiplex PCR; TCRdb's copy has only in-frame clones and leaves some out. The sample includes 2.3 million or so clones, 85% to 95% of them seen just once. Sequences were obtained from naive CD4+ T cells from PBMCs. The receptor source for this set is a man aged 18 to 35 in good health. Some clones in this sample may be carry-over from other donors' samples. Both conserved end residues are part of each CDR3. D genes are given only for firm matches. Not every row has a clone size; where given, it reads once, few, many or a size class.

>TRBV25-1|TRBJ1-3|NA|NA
CASSRENFGNTIYF
TGTGCCAGCAGTAGGGAGAACTTTGGAAACACCATATATTTT
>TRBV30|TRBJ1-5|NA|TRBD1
CAWTDGTGGSNQPQHF
TGTGCCTGGACCGACGGGACAGGGGGTAGCAATCAGCCCCAGCATTTT
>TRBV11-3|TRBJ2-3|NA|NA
CASSLQGTDTQYF
TGTGCCAGCAGCCTACAAGGCACAGATACGCAGTATTTT
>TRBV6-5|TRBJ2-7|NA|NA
CASRYGPPEQYF
TGTGCCAGCAGATACGGACCTCCCGAGCAGTACTTC
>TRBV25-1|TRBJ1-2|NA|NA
CASSEPINYGYTF
TGTGCCAGCAGTGAACCCATTAACTATGGCTACACCTTC
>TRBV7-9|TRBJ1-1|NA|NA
CASSPQGNTEAFF
TGTGCCAGCAGCCCACAGGGAAACACTGAAGCTTTCTTT
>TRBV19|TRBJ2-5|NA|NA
CASSIHQGKGETQYF
TGTGCCAGTAGTATTCATCAGGGGAAGGGGGAGACCCAGTACTTC
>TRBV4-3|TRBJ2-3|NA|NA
CASSQEGVGTQYF
TGCGCCAGCAGCCAAGAAGGGGTGGGTACGCAGTATTTT
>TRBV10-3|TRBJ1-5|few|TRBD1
CATARGTEFNQPQHF
TGTGCCACGGCTCGAGGGACAGAGTTCAATCAGCCCCAGCATTTT
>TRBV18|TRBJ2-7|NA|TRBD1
CASSPQTGVNEQYF
TGTGCCAGCTCACCACAGACAGGGGTCAACGAGCAGTACTTC
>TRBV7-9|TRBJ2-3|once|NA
CASSFPPLTRRGTDTQYF
TGTGCCAGCAGCTTTCCTCCCTTGACTAGGAGGGGCACAGATACGCAGTATTTT
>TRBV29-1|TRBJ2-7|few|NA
CSVSRGFVEQYF
TGCAGCGTATCTAGGGGGTTCGTAGAGCAGTACTTC
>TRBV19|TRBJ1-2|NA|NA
CASHGLDLANYGYTF
TGTGCCAGTCACGGATTGGACCTAGCTAACTATGGCTACACCTTC
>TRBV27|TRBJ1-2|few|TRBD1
CASSWTGGYGYTF
TGTGCCAGCAGTTGGACAGGGGGCTATGGCTACACCTTC
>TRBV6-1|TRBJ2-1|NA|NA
CASSVYATYNEQFF
TGTGCCAGCAGTGTCTACGCTACTTACAATGAGCAGTTCTTC
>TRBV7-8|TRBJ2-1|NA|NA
CASSLYSTSWRLF
TGTGCCAGCAGCTTGTATTCGACTAGTTGGAGGCTCTTC
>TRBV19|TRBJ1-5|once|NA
CASSRGQGRNQPQHF
TGTGCCAGTAGCCGCGGCCAGGGGCGCAATCAGCCCCAGCATTTT
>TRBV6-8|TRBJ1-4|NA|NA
CASSSSPTGTVNEKLFF
TGTGCCAGCAGCTCGAGTCCAACAGGGACGGTAAATGAAAAACTGTTTTTT
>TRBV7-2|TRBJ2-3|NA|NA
CASSSRKDTQYF
TGTGCCAGCAGCTCCCGAAAGGATACGCAGTATTTT
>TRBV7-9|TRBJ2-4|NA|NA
CASSLKSQEKNIQYF
TGTGCCAGCAGCTTAAAATCACAGGAGAAAAACATTCAGTACTTC
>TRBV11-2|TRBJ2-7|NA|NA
CASSLEGGRPTLEQYF
TGTGCCAGCAGCTTAGAGGGGGGACGACCTACGTTGGAGCAGTACTTC
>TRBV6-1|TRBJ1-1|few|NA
CASRVMNTEAFF
TGTGCCAGCAGGGTAATGAACACTGAAGCTTTCTTT
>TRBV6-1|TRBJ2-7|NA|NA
CASTRADPSYEQYF
TGTGCCAGCACTCGAGCGGACCCATCCTACGAGCAGTACTTC
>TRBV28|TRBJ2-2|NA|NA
CASSPGRGGGELFF
TGTGCCAGCAGTCCGGGGCGGGGTGGCGGGGAGCTGTTTTTT
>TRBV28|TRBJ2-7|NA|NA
CASRLPGQPWEQYF
TGTGCCAGCAGATTACCCGGACAGCCGTGGGAGCAGTACTTC
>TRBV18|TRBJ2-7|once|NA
CASSPRGYEQYF
TGTGCCAGCTCACCACGAGGTTACGAGCAGTACTTC
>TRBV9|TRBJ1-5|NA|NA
CASSADSNSNQPQHF
TGTGCCAGCAGCGCAGACAGTAATAGCAATCAGCCCCAGCATTTT
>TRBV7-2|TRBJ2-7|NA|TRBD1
CASSLVPGQGYEQYF
TGTGCCAGCAGCCTAGTCCCGGGACAGGGTTACGAGCAGTACTTC
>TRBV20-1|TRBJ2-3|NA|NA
CSATDTQYF
TGCAGTGCCACAGATACGCAGTATTTT
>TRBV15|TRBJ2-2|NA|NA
CATSRPQRRGTGELFF
TGTGCCACCAGCAGACCACAGCGCCGAGGCACCGGGGAGCTGTTTTTT
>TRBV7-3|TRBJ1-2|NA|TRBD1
CASSLQRGTGGYTF
TGTGCCAGCAGCTTACAAAGAGGGACAGGGGGTTACACCTTC
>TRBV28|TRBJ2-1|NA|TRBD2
CATGGAQLYNEQFF
TGTGCCACGGGGGGGGCCCAACTCTACAATGAGCAGTTCTTC
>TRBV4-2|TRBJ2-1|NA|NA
CASSQGEAREQFF
TGTGCCAGCAGCCAGGGGGAAGCTCGCGAGCAGTTCTTC
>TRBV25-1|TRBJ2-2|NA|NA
CASTSAGTNTGELFF
TGTGCCTCGACCTCTGCGGGTACGAACACCGGGGAGCTGTTTTTT
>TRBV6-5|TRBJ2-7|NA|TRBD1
CASSYGDRGTYEQYF
TGTGCCAGCAGTTACGGGGACAGGGGGACCTACGAGCAGTACTTC
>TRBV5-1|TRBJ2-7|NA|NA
CASSLGVGDEQYF
TGCGCCAGCAGCTTGGGAGTCGGGGACGAGCAGTACTTC
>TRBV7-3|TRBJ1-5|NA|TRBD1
CASSLDRDQPQHF
TGTGCCAGCAGCTTGGACAGGGATCAGCCCCAGCATTTT
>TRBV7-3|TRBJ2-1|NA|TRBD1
CASSFTPGTGGKMLNEQFF
TGTGCCAGCAGTTTTACCCCCGGGACAGGGGGAAAGATGCTGAATGAGCAGTTCTTC
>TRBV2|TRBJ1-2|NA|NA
CASSGTRNYGYTF
TGTGCCAGCAGTGGTACAAGGAACTATGGCTACACCTTC
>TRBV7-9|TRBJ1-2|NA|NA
CASSLDSKNYGYTF
TGTGCCAGCAGCTTAGACTCAAAAAACTATGGCTACACCTTC
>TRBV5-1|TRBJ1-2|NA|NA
CASSFDRNGYTF
TGCGCCAGCAGCTTTGATCGGAATGGCTACACCTTC
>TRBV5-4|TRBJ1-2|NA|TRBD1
CASSFRTGEGYTF
TGTGCCAGCAGCTTTAGGACAGGGGAAGGCTACACCTTC
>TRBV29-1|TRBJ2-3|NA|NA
CSVSWGTDTQYF
TGCAGCGTATCATGGGGCACAGATACGCAGTATTTT
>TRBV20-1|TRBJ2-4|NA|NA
CSGGLNIQYF
TGCAGTGGTGGGTTAAACATTCAGTACTTC
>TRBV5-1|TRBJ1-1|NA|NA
CASSLGRTNTEAFF
TGCGCCAGCAGCTTGGGGCGCACGAACACTGAAGCTTTCTTT
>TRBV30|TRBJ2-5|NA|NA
CAWGEGISATQYF
TGTGCCTGGGGAGAGGGGATCTCAGCGACCCAGTACTTC